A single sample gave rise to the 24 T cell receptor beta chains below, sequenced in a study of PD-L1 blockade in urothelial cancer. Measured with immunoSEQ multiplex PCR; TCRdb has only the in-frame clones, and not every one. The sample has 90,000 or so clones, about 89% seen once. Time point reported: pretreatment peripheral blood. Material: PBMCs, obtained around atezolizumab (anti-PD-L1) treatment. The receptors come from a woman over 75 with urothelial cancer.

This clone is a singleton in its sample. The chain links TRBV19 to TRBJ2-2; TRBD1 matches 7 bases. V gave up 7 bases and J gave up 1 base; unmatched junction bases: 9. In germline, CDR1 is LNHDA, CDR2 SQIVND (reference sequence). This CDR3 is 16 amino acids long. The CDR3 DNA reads TGTGCCAGTACCCTCGACAGGGATGTGAACACCGGGGAGCTGTTTTTT. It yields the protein CASTLDRDVNTGELFF.

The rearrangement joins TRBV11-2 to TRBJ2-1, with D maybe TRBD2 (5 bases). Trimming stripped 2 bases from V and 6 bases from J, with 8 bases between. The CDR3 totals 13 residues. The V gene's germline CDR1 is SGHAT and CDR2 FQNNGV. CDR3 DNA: TGTGCCAGCAGCTTAAGCGGAGGCAATGAGCAGTTCTTC. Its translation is CASSLSGGNEQFF. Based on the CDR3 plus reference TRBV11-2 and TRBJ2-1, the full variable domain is EAGVAQSPRYKIIEKRQSVAFWCNPISGHATLYWYQQILGQGPKLLIQFQNNGVVDDSQLPKDRFSAERLKGVDSTLKIQPAKLEDSAVYLCASSLSGGNEQFFGPGTRLTVL.

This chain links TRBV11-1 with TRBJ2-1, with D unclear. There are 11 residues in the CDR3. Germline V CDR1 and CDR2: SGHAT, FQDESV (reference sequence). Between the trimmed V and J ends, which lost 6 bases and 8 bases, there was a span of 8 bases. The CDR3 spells CASRLEYEQFF. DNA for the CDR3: TGTGCCAGCAGGCTAGAGTATGAGCAGTTCTTC.

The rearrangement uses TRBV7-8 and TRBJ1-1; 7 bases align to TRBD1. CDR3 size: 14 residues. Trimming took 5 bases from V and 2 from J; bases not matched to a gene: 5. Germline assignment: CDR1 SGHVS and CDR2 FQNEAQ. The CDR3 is CASSPRDSNTEAFF. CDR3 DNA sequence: TGTGCCAGCAGCCCGCGGGACAGCAACACTGAAGCTTTCTTT.

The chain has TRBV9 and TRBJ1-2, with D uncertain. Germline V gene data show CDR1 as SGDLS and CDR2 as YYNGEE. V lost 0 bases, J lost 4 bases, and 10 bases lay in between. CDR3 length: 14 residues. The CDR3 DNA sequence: TGTGCCAGCAGCGTAGGAGGCACCTTCTATGGCTACACCTTC. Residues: CASSVGGTFYGYTF. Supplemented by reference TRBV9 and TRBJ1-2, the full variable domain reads DSGVTQTPKHLITATGQRVTLRCSPRSGDLSVYWYQQSLDQGLQFLIQYYNGEERAKGNILERFSAQQFPDLHSELNLSSLELGDSALYFCASSVGGTFYGYTFGSGTRLTVV.

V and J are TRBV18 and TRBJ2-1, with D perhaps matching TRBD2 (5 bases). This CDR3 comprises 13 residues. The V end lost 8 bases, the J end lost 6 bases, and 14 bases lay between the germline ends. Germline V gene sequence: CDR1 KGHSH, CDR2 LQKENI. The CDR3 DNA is TGTGCCAGCCCCGGGTCCGAGGGCAATGAGCAGTTCTTC. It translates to CASPGSEGNEQFF.

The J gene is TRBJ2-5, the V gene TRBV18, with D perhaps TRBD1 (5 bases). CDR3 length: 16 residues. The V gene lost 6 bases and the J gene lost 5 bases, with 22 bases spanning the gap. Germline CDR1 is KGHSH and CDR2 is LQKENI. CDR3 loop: CASSLDSLPLPETQYF. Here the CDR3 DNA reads TGTGCCAGCTCCCTAGACAGTCTACCATTACCGGAGACCCAGTACTTC.

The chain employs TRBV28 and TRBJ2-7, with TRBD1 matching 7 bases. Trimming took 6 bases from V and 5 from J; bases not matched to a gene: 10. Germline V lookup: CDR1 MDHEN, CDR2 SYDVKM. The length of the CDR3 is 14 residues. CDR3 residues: CASRAPNRGHEQYF. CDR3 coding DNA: TGTGCCAGCAGGGCCCCAAACAGGGGACACGAGCAGTACTTC.

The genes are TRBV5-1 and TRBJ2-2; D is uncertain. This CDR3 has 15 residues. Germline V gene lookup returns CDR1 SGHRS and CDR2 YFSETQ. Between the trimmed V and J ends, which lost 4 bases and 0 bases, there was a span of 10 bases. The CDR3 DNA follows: TGCGCCAGCAGCAAAGAGCAGGCGAACACCGGGGAGCTGTTTTTT. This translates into CASSKEQANTGELFF.

CDR3: CASSLEGTSNSYEQYF. The CDR3 coding sequence is TGTGCCAGCAGCTTAGAAGGGACTAGCAATTCTTACGAGCAGTACTTC. The chain joins TRBV7-2 to TRBJ2-7, with 9 bases matching TRBD2. Germline CDR1 SGHTA, CDR2 FQGNSA. Germline trimming cut 1 base from V and 4 bases from J; bases unmatched to any gene: 8. This CDR3 has 16 residues.

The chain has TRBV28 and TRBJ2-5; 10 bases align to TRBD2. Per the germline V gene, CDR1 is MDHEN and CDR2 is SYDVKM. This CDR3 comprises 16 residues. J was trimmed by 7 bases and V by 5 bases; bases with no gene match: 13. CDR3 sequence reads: CASSASSSGSLWTQYF. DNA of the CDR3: TGTGCCAGCAGTGCCTCCTCTAGCGGGAGCCTTTGGACCCAGTACTTC.

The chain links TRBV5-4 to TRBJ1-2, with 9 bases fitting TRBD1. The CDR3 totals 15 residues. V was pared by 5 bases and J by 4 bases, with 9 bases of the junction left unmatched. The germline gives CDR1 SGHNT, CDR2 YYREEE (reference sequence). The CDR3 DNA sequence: TGTGCCAGCAGTTCGCGGGACAGGGATGTCTATGGCTACACCTTC. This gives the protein CASSSRDRDVYGYTF.

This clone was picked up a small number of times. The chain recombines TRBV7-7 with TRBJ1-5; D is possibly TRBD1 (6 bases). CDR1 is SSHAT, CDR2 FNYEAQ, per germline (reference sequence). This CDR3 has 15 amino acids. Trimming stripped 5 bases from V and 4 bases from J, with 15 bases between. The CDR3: CASSPPGRGNQPQHF. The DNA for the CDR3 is TGTGCCAGCAGCCCTCCGGGCAGGGGAAATCAGCCCCAGCATTTT.

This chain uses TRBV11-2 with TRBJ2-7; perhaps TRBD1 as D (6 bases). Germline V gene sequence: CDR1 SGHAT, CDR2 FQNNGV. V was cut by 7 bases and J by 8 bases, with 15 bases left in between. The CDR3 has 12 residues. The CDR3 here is CASTISGGQQYF. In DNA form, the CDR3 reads TGTGCCAGCACCATAAGTGGGGGCCAGCAGTACTTC. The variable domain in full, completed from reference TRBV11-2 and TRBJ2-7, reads EAGVAQSPRYKIIEKRQSVAFWCNPISGHATLYWYQQILGQGPKLLIQFQNNGVVDDSQLPKDRFSAERLKGVDSTLKIQPAKLEDSAVYLCASTISGGQQYFGPGTRLTVT.

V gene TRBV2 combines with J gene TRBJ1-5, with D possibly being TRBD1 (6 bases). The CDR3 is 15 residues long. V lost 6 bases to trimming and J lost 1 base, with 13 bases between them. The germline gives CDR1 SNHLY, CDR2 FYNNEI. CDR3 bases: TGTGCCAGCAGGAACAGGGTTGTGAGCAATCAGCCCCAGCATTTT. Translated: CASRNRVVSNQPQHF.

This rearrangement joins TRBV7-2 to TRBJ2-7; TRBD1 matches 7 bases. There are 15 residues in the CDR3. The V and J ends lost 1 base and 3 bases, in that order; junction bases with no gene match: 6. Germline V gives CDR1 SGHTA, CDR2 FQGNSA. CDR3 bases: TGTGCCAGCAGCTTAGGGGCAGGGGGTGACTACGAGCAGTACTTC. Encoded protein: CASSLGAGGDYEQYF.

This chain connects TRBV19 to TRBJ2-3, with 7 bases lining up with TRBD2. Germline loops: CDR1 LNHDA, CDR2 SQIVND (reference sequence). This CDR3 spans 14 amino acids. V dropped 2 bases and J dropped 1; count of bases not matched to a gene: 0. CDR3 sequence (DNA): TGTGCCAGTAGTATAACTAGCGGCACAGATACGCAGTATTTT. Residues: CASSITSGTDTQYF. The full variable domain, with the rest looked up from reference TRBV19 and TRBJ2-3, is DGGITQSPKYLFRKEGQNVTLSCEQNLNHDAMYWYRQDPGQGLRLIYYSQIVNDFQKGDIAEGYSVSREKKESFPLTVTSAQKNPTAFYLCASSITSGTDTQYFGPGTRLTVL.

Written as DNA, the CDR3 is TGTGCCAGCAGTTACTCGTTGTGGGAGAGCAATCAGCCCCAGCATTTT. Residues: CASSYSLWESNQPQHF. The V gene is TRBV6-6, the J gene TRBJ1-5; the D is unclear. CDR1 and CDR2 from the germline V gene are MNHNY and SVGAGI (reference sequence). This CDR3 has 16 amino acids. Trimming removed 0 bases at V and 1 base at J, with 10 bases between.

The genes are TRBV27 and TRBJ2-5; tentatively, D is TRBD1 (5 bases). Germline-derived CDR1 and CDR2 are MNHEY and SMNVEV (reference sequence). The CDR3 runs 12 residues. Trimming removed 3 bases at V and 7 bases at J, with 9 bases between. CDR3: CASSLGLGTQYF. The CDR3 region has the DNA TGTGCCAGCAGTTTGGGGCTGGGGACCCAGTACTTC.

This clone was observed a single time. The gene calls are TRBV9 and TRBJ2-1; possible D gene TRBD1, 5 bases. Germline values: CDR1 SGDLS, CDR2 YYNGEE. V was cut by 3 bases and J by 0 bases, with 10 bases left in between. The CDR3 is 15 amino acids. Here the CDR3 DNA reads TGTGCCAGCAGCGGGGGCCCTAGCTCCTACAATGAGCAGTTCTTC. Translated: CASSGGPSSYNEQFF.

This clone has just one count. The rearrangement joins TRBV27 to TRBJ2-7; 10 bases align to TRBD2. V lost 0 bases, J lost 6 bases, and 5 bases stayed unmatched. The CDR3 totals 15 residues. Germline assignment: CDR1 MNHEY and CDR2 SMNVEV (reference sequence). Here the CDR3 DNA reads TGTGCCAGCAGTTTATCGGCTAGCGGGAGAGTCGAGCAGTACTTC. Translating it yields CASSLSASGRVEQYF.

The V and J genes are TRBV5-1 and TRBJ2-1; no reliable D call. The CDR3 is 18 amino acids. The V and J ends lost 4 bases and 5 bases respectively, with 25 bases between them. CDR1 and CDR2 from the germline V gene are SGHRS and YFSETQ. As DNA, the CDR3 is TGCGCCAGCAGCCCCAGAGTGGTTGCGGTCCCTAGGAACAATGAGCAGTTCTTC. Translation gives CASSPRVVAVPRNNEQFF.

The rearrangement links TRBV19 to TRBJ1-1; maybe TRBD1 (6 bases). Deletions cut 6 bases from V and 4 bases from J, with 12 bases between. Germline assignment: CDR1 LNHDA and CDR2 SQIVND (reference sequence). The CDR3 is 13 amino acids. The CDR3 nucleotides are TGTGCCAGTAGGGTCAGGGGTACCACTGAAGCTTTCTTT. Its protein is CASRVRGTTEAFF.

The CDR3 DNA is TGCAGCGTTGGAGCGGGAGGGCTCAATGAGCAGTTCTTC. Its translation is CSVGAGGLNEQFF. The chain links TRBV29-1 to TRBJ2-1; 10 bases are shared with TRBD2. V shed 4 bases, J shed 6 bases, and the junction held 3 bases outside the gene matches. Per germline, CDR1 SQVTM and CDR2 ANQGSEA. CDR3 length: 13 amino acids.